Listed below are T cell receptor beta chains from one sample, sequenced in a study of blood T cell repertoires in COVID-19. Libraries were prepared by immunoSEQ multiplex PCR; TCRdb keeps only in-frame clonotypes and omits some of them. Among about 170,000 clones listed, less than 90% were seen once. Sequenced material: peripheral blood. Receptor source: a woman aged 60 to 75 with COVID-19, enrolled during active disease. CDR3s include the opening cysteine and the closing phenylalanine or tryptophan. A D gene is named only where the DNA matches it firmly. For some rows the clone size is stated as once, few or many, or as a class when expanded; others skip it.

>.|TRBV6-5|TRBJ1-2|.
CASSDSRDILRYTF
TGTGCCAGCAGTGACTCCCGGGATATCTTGCGCTACACCTTC
>.|TRBV15|TRBJ2-1|.
CATSPGAGSASDEQFF
TGTGCCACCAGCCCCGGGGCCGGGAGCGCCTCGGATGAGCAGTTCTTC
>.|TRBV29-1|TRBJ2-5|.
CSVVSQGQETQYF
TGCAGCGTTGTCTCGCAGGGCCAAGAGACCCAGTACTTC
>.|TRBV7-8|TRBJ2-7|few
CASSSERTNYEQYF
TGTGCCAGCAGCTCCGAACGGACAAACTACGAGCAGTACTTC
>TRBD1|TRBV11-3|TRBJ2-7|.
CASRDSGQGVTYEQYF
TGTGCCAGCAGGGACTCGGGACAGGGGGTAACCTACGAGCAGTACTTC
>TRBD1|TRBV24-1|TRBJ1-5|.
CATSDPRTGAQGGNQPQHF
TGTGCCACCAGTGATCCGAGGACAGGGGCGCAAGGGGGCAATCAGCCCCAGCATTTT
>TRBD1|TRBV5-5|TRBJ1-1|few
CASSHGQVNTEAFF
TGTGCCAGCAGTCACGGACAGGTGAACACTGAAGCTTTCTTT
>TRBD1|TRBV24-1|TRBJ2-2|.
CATSGRDRGAQEELFF
TGTGCCACCAGTGGCCGGGACAGGGGGGCCCAGGAGGAGCTGTTTTTT
>TRBD2|TRBV5-1|TRBJ2-7|.
CASSGDSGLAGDGYEQYF
TGCGCCAGCAGCGGGGACAGCGGACTAGCGGGAGATGGGTACGAGCAGTACTTC
>.|TRBV6-5|TRBJ2-7|.
CASSPGDNSYEQYF
TGTGCCAGCAGTCCAGGGGACAATTCCTACGAGCAGTACTTC
>.|TRBV28|TRBJ1-1|.
CASSSFDRYTEAFF
TGTGCCAGCAGTTCCTTCGACAGGTACACTGAAGCTTTCTTT
>TRBD1|TRBV5-4|TRBJ1-1|.
CASSLADRGRLEAFF
TGTGCCAGCAGCTTGGCGGACAGGGGCCGCCTTGAAGCTTTCTTT
>.|TRBV7-9|TRBJ2-1|.
CASSPKTGGMRNEQFF
TGTGCCAGCAGCCCTAAAACTGGAGGGATGCGCAATGAGCAGTTCTTC
>.|TRBV7-9|TRBJ1-4|once
CASSLVGGAANEKLFF
TGTGCCAGCAGCTTAGTCGGTGGGGCGGCTAATGAAAAACTGTTTTTT
>.|TRBV4-3|TRBJ2-5|few
CASSQEPPGLETQYF
TGCGCCAGCAGCCAAGAGCCCCCGGGGTTGGAGACCCAGTACTTC
>TRBD1|TRBV10-1|TRBJ2-7|.
CASSVDRECWLSYEQYF
TGCGCCAGCAGTGTCGACAGGGAGTGTTGGCTCTCCTACGAGCAGTACTTC
>TRBD1|TRBV23-1|TRBJ1-6|.
CASGFLPRDREPDNSPLHF
TGCGCCAGCGGCTTCTTGCCGCGGGACAGGGAGCCCGATAATTCACCCCTCCACTTT
>.|TRBV7-9|TRBJ1-5|.
CASSQGKGVVSNQPQHF
TGTGCCAGCAGCCAAGGCAAGGGGGTTGTGAGTAATCAGCCCCAGCATTTT
>.|TRBV30|TRBJ2-3|.
CAWSRSFVTDTQYF
TGTGCCTGGAGTCGTAGTTTTGTTACAGATACGCAGTATTTT
>.|TRBV6-2/TRBV6-3|TRBJ1-5|.
CASSRRTVQPQHF
TGTGCCAGCAGTAGGCGGACAGTTCAGCCCCAGCATTTT
>.|TRBV4-1|TRBJ1-1|.
CASSQGAETLNTEAFF
TGCGCCAGCAGCCAAGGGGCAGAAACTTTGAACACTGAAGCTTTCTTT
>.|TRBV19|TRBJ1-1|.
CASRDLGGNTEAFF
TGTGCCAGTAGGGACCTAGGGGGGAACACTGAAGCTTTCTTT
>.|TRBV12-5|TRBJ2-1|.
CASGRTQGKHEQFF
TGTGCTAGTGGCCGAACACAGGGCAAGCATGAGCAGTTCTTC
>.|TRBV7-2|TRBJ2-1|.
CASSFSVTYNEQFF
TGTGCCAGCAGCTTTAGCGTAACCTACAATGAGCAGTTCTTC
>.|TRBV20-1|TRBJ2-1|.
CSASLGDFSYNEQFF
TGCAGTGCTAGTCTCGGGGATTTTTCCTACAATGAGCAGTTCTTC
>.|TRBV6-6|TRBJ2-7|.
CASSYSLGREQYF
TGTGCCAGCAGTTACTCGTTAGGGAGGGAGCAGTACTTC
>TRBD1|TRBV19|TRBJ2-7|.
CASSIGSGTGYYEQYF
TGTGCCAGTAGTATAGGGTCCGGGACAGGATACTACGAGCAGTACTTC
>TRBD1|TRBV19|TRBJ2-7|.
CASSIVDRSYEQYF
TGTGCCAGTAGTATTGTGGACAGGAGCTACGAGCAGTACTTC
>.|TRBV6-2/TRBV6-3|TRBJ1-3|.
CASSRGTLSGNTIYF
TGTGCCAGCAGCCGCGGCACCCTCTCTGGAAACACCATATATTTT
>.|TRBV5-1|TRBJ1-6|.
CASSLDLDSPNNSPLHF
TGCGCCAGCAGCTTGGACCTAGACAGTCCCAATAATTCACCCCTCCACTTT
>TRBD1|TRBV12-5|TRBJ1-2|.
CASGPGQGNYGYTF
TGTGCTAGTGGTCCGGGACAGGGGAACTATGGCTACACCTTC
>.|TRBV18|TRBJ1-1|.
CASSSAGLGGAFF
TGTGCCAGCTCATCCGCTGGGCTGGGAGGAGCTTTCTTT
>TRBD1|TRBV4-1|TRBJ1-2|.
CASSQETGGLANYGYTF
TGCGCCAGCAGCCAAGAGACAGGGGGATTAGCTAACTATGGCTACACCTTC
>TRBD2|TRBV19|TRBJ2-1|.
CASSIGAGGPRGEQFF
TGTGCCAGTAGTATAGGAGCGGGAGGGCCCCGGGGTGAGCAGTTCTTC
>.|TRBV10-1|TRBJ2-3|.
CASSERTAARTDTQYF
TGCGCCAGCAGTGAGCGCACAGCGGCCCGCACAGATACGCAGTATTTT
>.|TRBV9|TRBJ1-4|.
CASSVEAGGATNEKLFF
TGTGCCAGCAGCGTAGAGGCCGGGGGGGCAACTAATGAAAAACTGTTTTTT
>TRBD1|TRBV9|TRBJ2-2|few
CASSKEGQGFNGELFF
TGTGCCAGCAGCAAAGAGGGACAGGGGTTCAATGGGGAGCTGTTTTTT
>TRBD1|TRBV5-6|TRBJ2-7|.
CASSRGTGAYEQYF
TGTGCCAGCAGCAGAGGGACAGGCGCCTACGAGCAGTACTTC
>TRBD1|TRBV11-3|TRBJ1-1|.
CASSSGGYTEAFF
TGTGCCAGCAGCTCAGGGGGCTACACTGAAGCTTTCTTT
>TRBD1|TRBV24-1|TRBJ1-2|.
CATSDRDRGPGGYTF
TGTGCCACCAGTGACCGGGACAGGGGGCCGGGCGGCTACACCTTC
>.|TRBV4-3|TRBJ1-1|.
CASSQSSAGRTEAFF
TGCGCCAGCAGCCAAAGTTCGGCAGGGCGCACTGAAGCTTTCTTT
>.|TRBV29-1|TRBJ1-2|.
CSVEDPYYGYTF
TGCAGCGTTGAAGATCCCTATTATGGCTACACCTTC
>TRBD1|TRBV18|TRBJ1-1|.
CASGGRDRARTEAFF
TGTGCCAGCGGGGGGCGGGACAGGGCTAGGACTGAAGCTTTCTTT
>TRBD2|TRBV28|TRBJ2-7|.
CASTLAGGYEQYF
TGTGCCAGTACCTTAGCGGGAGGGTACGAGCAGTACTTC
>TRBD2|TRBV11-3|TRBJ2-3|.
CWRGGIYGTDTQYF
TGTTGGAGGGGAGGGATTTATGGTACAGATACGCAGTATTTT